Below, 8 T cell receptor beta chains from the same sample are listed, as sequenced in a study of T cell responses to AZD1222 COVID-19 vaccine. Produced via immunoSEQ multiplex PCR; TCRdb's table is partial and in-frame only. Of roughly 160,000 clones in the sample, around nine tenths were seen once. Sequences were derived from peripheral blood, sampled on day 0 of AZD1222 vaccination. Every receptor here comes from an adult in good health.

The chain links TRBV5-4 to TRBJ2-1; TRBD2 might be the D (5 bases). Germline values: CDR1 SGHNT, CDR2 YYREEE (reference sequence). Trimming took off 5 bases at V and 4 bases at J, with 16 bases between the two ends. The CDR3 length is 15 residues. The DNA of the CDR3 is TGTGCCAGCAGTCCTGCCCGGCAGCGGTACAATGAGCAGTTCTTC. This sequence encodes CASSPARQRYNEQFF.

This chain connects TRBV30 to TRBJ1-2; D remains ambiguous. V lost 0 bases and J lost 2, with 10 bases in between. Germline CDR1 GTSNPN, CDR2 SVGIG (reference sequence). The CDR3 contains 14 residues. The CDR3 loop reads CAWSVGPQNYGYTF. CDR3 nucleotides: TGTGCCTGGAGTGTAGGACCGCAAAACTATGGCTACACCTTC. Filled out from reference TRBV30 and TRBJ1-2, the complete variable domain reads SQTIHQWPATLVQPVGSPLSLECTVEGTSNPNLYWYRQAAGRGLQLLFYSVGIGQISSEVPQNLSASRPQDRQFILSSKKLLLSDSGFYLCAWSVGPQNYGYTFGSGTRLTVV.

Regarding this clone: Other DNA sequences in the same sample also yield this CDR3. The genes are TRBV4-1 and TRBJ2-7; TRBD1 aligns across 9 bases. The V segment lost 4 bases and the J segment 0 bases; nucleotides outside the gene matches: 4. The CDR3 extends over 15 amino acids. Germline loops: CDR1 MGHRA, CDR2 YSYEKL. The CDR3 sequence: CASSPGQGPSYEQYF. As DNA, the CDR3 is TGCGCCAGCAGCCCAGGACAGGGGCCCTCCTACGAGCAGTACTTC.

This clone was picked up one time. The rearrangement uses TRBV12-3 or TRBV12-4 and TRBJ1-5; 7 nucleotides agree with TRBD1. J was trimmed by 9 bases and V by 5 bases; bases with no gene match: 7. The length of the CDR3 is 13 residues. The chain's CDR3 is CASSQDRALPQHF. The CDR3 DNA sequence: TGTGCCAGCAGTCAAGACAGGGCTCTGCCCCAGCATTTT.

The chain carries TRBV30 and TRBJ1-5; D may be TRBD1 (5 bases). The CDR3 length is 13 residues. Per germline, CDR1 GTSNPN and CDR2 SVGIG (reference sequence). The V end lost 1 base, the J end lost 5 bases, and 9 bases lay between the germline ends. CDR3 residues: CAWSEQADQPQHF. The CDR3 region has the DNA TGTGCCTGGAGTGAACAGGCCGATCAGCCCCAGCATTTT.

This sequence joins TRBV2 and TRBJ1-1; D ambiguous. Trimming pared 7 bases from V and 0 bases from J, leaving 9 bases between. In germline, CDR1 is SNHLY, CDR2 FYNNEI. The CDR3 loop spans 13 amino acids. CDR3 nucleotides: TGTGCCAGCACCCCCTCTATGAACACTGAAGCTTTCTTT. Protein sequence: CASTPSMNTEAFF.

Details on this clone: The junction and the germline gene differ at one end; a read error may be behind it. V gene TRBV30 combines with J gene TRBJ2-6, with TRBD1 matching 8 bases. Per the germline V gene, CDR1 is GTSNPN and CDR2 is SVGIG (reference sequence). This CDR3 comprises 17 residues. The CDR3 loop reads CAWSQGAKVSRANVLTF. The CDR3 nucleotides read TGTGCCTGGAGCCAGGGGGCGAAAGTCTCTCGGGCCAACGTCCTGACTTTC.

The chain joins TRBV30 to TRBJ2-7; D gene uncertain. The CDR3 spans 13 residues. Germline V gene lookup returns CDR1 GTSNPN and CDR2 SVGIG (reference sequence). The V gene lost 2 bases and the J gene lost 0 bases, with 8 bases spanning the gap. The CDR3 DNA reads as TGTGCCTGGAGTAACTTAGACTCCTACGAGCAGTACTTC. Its protein is CAWSNLDSYEQYF.